A single sample is the source of the 12 T cell receptor beta chains below, sequenced in a study of blood T cell repertoires in COVID-19. Generated by immunoSEQ multiplex PCR, the TCRdb table keeps only in-frame clones and is missing some. The sample carries more than 95,000 clones, over 60% recorded once. The sequencing sample was made of peripheral blood. The receptors derive from a man aged 35 to 55 with active or convalescent COVID-19.

The rearrangement uses TRBV4-3 and TRBJ1-5; 9 bases align to TRBD1. The CDR3 totals 15 residues. V lost 0 bases to trimming and J lost 6 bases; unmatched junction nucleotides: 3. The germline V gene encodes CDR1 LGHNA and CDR2 YSLEER. The CDR3 DNA reads as TGCGCCAGCAGCCAAGATGGGGACAGGGCTCAGCCCCAGCATTTT. Its protein is CASSQDGDRAQPQHF.

The chain couples TRBV27 to TRBJ2-7; 8 bases match TRBD1. Germline CDR1 is MNHEY and CDR2 is SMNVEV (reference sequence). The CDR3 consists of 15 residues. The ends lost 2 bases at V and 3 bases at J; junction bases unmatched: 6. The CDR3 is CASSLHGTGNYEQYF. For the CDR3, the DNA is TGTGCCAGCAGTTTACACGGGACAGGTAACTACGAGCAGTACTTC.

A single count supports this clone. J is TRBJ1-2 and V is TRBV7-9; 7 nucleotides agree with TRBD1. The V gene end was trimmed by 6 bases and the J gene end by 6 bases; junction bases not matched to a gene: 10. The germline V gene encodes CDR1 SEHNR and CDR2 FQNEAQ (reference sequence). The length of the CDR3 is 14 residues. CDR3 sequence reads: CASRILRDSDGYTF. The CDR3, as DNA: TGTGCCAGCAGGATACTCCGGGACAGCGATGGCTACACCTTC.

This clone was recorded only once. The V gene is TRBV9, the J gene TRBJ1-1, with TRBD1 identical over 9 bases. CDR3 length: 15 amino acids. Germline assignment: CDR1 SGDLS and CDR2 YYNGEE. V lost 1 base, J lost 3 bases, and 4 bases stayed unmatched. CDR3 nucleotides: TGTGCCAGCAGCGTAAGTGGGACAGGGTACACTGAAGCTTTCTTT. This encodes CASSVSGTGYTEAFF.

This chain links TRBV5-6 with TRBJ1-2; perhaps TRBD1 as D (6 bases). There are 13 residues in the CDR3. Trimming cost V 3 bases and J 8 bases, with 14 bases left between them. Germline V gene sequence: CDR1 SGHDT, CDR2 YYEEEE. CDR3 nucleotide sequence: TGTGCCAGCAGCTCCTGGACAGATTCGGGCTACACCTTC. Translation gives CASSSWTDSGYTF.

This chain uses TRBV18 with TRBJ1-5; the D is unclear. V shed 2 bases and J shed 6 bases, with 5 bases lying between them. From germline, CDR1 is KGHSH and CDR2 LQKENI. The length of the CDR3 is 12 residues. The CDR3 loop reads CASSPTSQPQHF. The CDR3 DNA reads as TGTGCCAGCTCACCAACATCTCAGCCCCAGCATTTT.

The V gene is TRBV21-1, the J gene TRBJ2-7; TRBD2 reflects the table's D call only, with no check against the DNA. TRBV21-1 corresponds to a pseudogene. The CDR3 has 18 residues. Written as DNA, the CDR3 is TGTGCCAGCAGCAATTTGAGGGCCCAGGGAGGGTTTGTACGCGAGCAGTACTTC. Translation gives CASSNLRAQGGFVREQYF.

The chain combines TRBV12-5 with TRBJ2-5, with 11 positions matching TRBD2. CDR3 size: 16 residues. Germline V CDR1 and CDR2: LGHNT, FRNRAP. J lost 6 bases, V lost 9 bases, and 15 bases had no gene match. As DNA, the CDR3 is TGTGCTAGCGTACTTATCGCGGCTAGCGGGAGGCAGACCCAGTACTTC. This codes for CASVLIAASGRQTQYF.

V usage is TRBV19 and J usage is TRBJ1-5; D is possibly TRBD1 (6 bases). Germline V lookup: CDR1 LNHDA, CDR2 SQIVND (reference sequence). Trimming stripped 10 bases from V and 6 bases from J, with 19 bases between. The CDR3 sequence is 14 residues long. This CDR3 reads CAIALQGGGQPQHF. CDR3 DNA: TGTGCCATAGCCCTACAGGGTGGCGGTCAGCCCCAGCATTTT. Variable domain in full (rest from reference TRBV19 and TRBJ1-5): DGGITQSPKYLFRKEGQNVTLSCEQNLNHDAMYWYRQDPGQGLRLIYYSQIVNDFQKGDIAEGYSVSREKKESFPLTVTSAQKNPTAFYLCAIALQGGGQPQHFGDGTRLSIL.

The V call is TRBV24-1, the J call TRBJ1-1; 10 nucleotides agree with TRBD1. The V gene's germline CDR1 is KGHDR and CDR2 SFDVKD. This CDR3 has 13 amino acids. Germline trimming cut 4 bases from V and 10 bases from J; bases unmatched to any gene: 5. CDR3 nucleotide sequence: TGTGCCACCAGTGACCCCGGACAGGGGGTAGCTTTCTTT. This translates into CATSDPGQGVAFF.

This chain joins TRBV11-1 and TRBJ1-2, with D possibly matching TRBD1 (5 bases). This CDR3 has 14 amino acids. Trimming stripped 5 bases from V and 4 bases from J, with 14 bases between. Germline CDR1 SGHAT, CDR2 FQDESV (reference sequence). The CDR3, as DNA: TGTGCCAGCAGCAAAGCCGGGGGAGGCTATGGCTACACCTTC. Its translation: CASSKAGGGYGYTF.

V is TRBV15 and J is TRBJ1-5, with 8 bases lining up with TRBD1. The CDR3 totals 16 residues. Germline CDR1 reads LNHNV; CDR2 reads YYDKDF (reference sequence). Trimming cost V 1 base and J 6 bases; bases outside gene matches: 8. For the CDR3, the DNA is TGTGCCACCAGCAGAGCTGCAGGGGGCGCAGCTCAGCCCCAGCATTTT. As protein: CATSRAAGGAAQPQHF.